This T cell receptor beta chain was sequenced during a study of CD8+CD57+ T cells in acquired aplastic anemia. Overall study: Sorted CD4+ and CD8+ cells gave an average of 3.2 ug of DNA.

This clonotype was detected once. As yet, its antigen is unknown. Points from the study as a whole: Patients and controls turned out to have 25 to 30 CD8+ CDR3 sequences in common.

According to the study, genomic DNA was the template for TCR beta VDJ and CDR3 profiling. Each CDR3 protein gets one entry after TCRdb re-called the reads with MiXCR. The table lists under 200,000 distinct CDR3 sequences, roughly 40% of them singletons, with around 0.96% in the top ten. The source of this sequence is a human donor in good health. The sequenced sample consisted of sorted CD4+, CD8+, or CD8+CD57+ T cells (not recorded which) from PBMCs.

As DNA, the CDR3 is TGTGCCGAGGGGGGAGTCTACGAGCAGTACTTC. Translated: CAEGGVYEQYF. The chain joins TRBV2 to TRBJ2-7; either TRBD1 or TRBD2 may supply D (6 bases each). This CDR3 is built from 11 residues. Germline CDR1 SNHLY, CDR2 FYNNEI. Trimming left V 11 bases short and J 3 bases short, with 11 bases between.